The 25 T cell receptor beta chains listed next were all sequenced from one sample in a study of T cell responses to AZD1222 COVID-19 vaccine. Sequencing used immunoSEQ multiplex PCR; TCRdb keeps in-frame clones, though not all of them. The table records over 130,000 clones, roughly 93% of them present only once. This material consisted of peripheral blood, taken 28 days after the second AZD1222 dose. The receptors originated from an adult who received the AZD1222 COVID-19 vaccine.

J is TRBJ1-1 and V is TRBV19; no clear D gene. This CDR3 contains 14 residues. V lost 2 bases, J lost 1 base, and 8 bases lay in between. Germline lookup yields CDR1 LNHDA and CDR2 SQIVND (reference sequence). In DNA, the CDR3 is TGTGCCAGTAGTATAAGGGTAGGGAACACTGAAGCTTTCTTT. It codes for CASSIRVGNTEAFF. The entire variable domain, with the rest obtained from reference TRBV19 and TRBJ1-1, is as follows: DGGITQSPKYLFRKEGQNVTLSCEQNLNHDAMYWYRQDPGQGLRLIYYSQIVNDFQKGDIAEGYSVSREKKESFPLTVTSAQKNPTAFYLCASSIRVGNTEAFFGQGTRLTVV.

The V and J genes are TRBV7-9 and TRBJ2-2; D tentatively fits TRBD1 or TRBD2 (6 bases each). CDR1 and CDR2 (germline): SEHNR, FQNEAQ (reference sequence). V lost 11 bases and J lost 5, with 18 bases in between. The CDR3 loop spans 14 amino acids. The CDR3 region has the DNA TGTGCCGGTTTAGGGGGGCGCGTGACCGGGGAGCTGTTTTTT. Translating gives CAGLGGRVTGELFF.

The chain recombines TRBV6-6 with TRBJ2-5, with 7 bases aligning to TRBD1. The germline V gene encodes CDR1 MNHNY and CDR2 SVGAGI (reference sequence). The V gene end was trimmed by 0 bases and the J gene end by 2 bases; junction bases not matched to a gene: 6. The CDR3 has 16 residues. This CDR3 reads CASSYSPGQPQETQYF. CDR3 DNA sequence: TGTGCCAGCAGTTACTCCCCGGGACAGCCACAAGAGACCCAGTACTTC.

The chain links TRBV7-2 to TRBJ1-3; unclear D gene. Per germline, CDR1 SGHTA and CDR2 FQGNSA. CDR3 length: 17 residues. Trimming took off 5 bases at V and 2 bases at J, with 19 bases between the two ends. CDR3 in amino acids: CASSLRPPGVPGNTIYF. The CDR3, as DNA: TGTGCCAGCAGCCTCCGACCGCCTGGGGTTCCTGGAAACACCATATATTTT.

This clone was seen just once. In nucleotides, the CDR3 is TGTGCCGCGGTGGGGGGTAGCGGGAGGGCAGATACGCAGTATTTT. Encoded protein: CAAVGGSGRADTQYF. V is TRBV10-3 and J is TRBJ2-3, with 11 bases identical to TRBD2. The CDR3 covers 15 residues. Germline V gene sequence: CDR1 ENHRY, CDR2 SYGVKD. V gave up 11 bases and J gave up 4 bases; unmatched junction bases: 11.

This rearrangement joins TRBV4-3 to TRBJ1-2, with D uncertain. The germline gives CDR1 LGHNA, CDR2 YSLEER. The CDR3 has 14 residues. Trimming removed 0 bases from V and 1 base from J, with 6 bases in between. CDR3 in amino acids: CASSQDTGNYGYTF. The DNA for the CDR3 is TGCGCCAGCAGCCAAGACACCGGTAACTATGGCTACACCTTC.

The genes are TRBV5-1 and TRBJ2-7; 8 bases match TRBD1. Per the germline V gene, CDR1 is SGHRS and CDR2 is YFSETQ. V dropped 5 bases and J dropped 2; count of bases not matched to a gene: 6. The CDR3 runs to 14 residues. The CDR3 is CASSPGQATYEQYF. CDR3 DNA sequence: TGCGCCAGCAGTCCGGGACAGGCAACCTACGAGCAGTACTTC.

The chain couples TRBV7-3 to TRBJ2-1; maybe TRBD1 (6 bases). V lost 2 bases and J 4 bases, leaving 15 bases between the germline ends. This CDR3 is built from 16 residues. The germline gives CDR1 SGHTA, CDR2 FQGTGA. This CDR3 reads CASSLGDDRPYNEQFF. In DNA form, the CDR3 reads TGTGCCAGCAGCTTAGGGGACGACAGGCCATACAATGAGCAGTTCTTC.

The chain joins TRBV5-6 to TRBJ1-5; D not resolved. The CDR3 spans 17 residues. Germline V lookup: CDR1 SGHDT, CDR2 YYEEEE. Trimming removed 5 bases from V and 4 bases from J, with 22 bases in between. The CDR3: CASSRYYTRPLNQPQHF. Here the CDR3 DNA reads TGTGCCAGCAGTCGGTATTACACGAGGCCACTGAATCAGCCCCAGCATTTT.

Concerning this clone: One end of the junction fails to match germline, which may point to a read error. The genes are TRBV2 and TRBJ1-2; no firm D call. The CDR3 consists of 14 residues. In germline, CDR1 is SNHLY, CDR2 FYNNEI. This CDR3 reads CASTPITGNDGYTF. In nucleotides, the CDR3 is TGTGCCAGCACCCCGATCACCGGTAACGATGGCTACACCTTC.

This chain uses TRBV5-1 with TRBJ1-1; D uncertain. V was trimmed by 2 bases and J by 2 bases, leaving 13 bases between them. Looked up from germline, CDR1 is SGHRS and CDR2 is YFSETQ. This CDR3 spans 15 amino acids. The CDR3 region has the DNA TGCGCCAGCAGCTTTTTGGATAAGGAAAACACTGAAGCTTTCTTT. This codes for CASSFLDKENTEAFF.

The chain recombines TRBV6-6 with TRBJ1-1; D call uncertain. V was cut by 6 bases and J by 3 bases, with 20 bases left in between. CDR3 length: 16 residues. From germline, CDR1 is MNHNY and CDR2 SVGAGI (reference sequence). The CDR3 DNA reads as TGTGCCAGCAGCCACGCTAATGGGGTGTATTACACTGAAGCTTTCTTT. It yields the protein CASSHANGVYYTEAFF.

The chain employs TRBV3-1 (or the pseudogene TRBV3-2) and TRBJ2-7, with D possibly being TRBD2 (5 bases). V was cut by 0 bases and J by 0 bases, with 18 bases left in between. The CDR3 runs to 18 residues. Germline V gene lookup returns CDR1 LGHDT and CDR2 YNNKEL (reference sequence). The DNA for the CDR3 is TGTGCCAGCAGCCAAGATCCCTACGACCCAGAGGGCTCCTACGAGCAGTACTTC. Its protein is CASSQDPYDPEGSYEQYF.

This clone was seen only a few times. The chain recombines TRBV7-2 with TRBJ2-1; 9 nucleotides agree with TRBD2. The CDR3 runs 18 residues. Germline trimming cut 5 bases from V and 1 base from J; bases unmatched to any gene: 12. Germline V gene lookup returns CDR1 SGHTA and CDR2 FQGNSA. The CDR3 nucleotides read TGTGCCAGCAGCGGGGGGGCTGGGCTAGCGGGATCCTACAATGAGCAGTTCTTC. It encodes CASSGGAGLAGSYNEQFF.

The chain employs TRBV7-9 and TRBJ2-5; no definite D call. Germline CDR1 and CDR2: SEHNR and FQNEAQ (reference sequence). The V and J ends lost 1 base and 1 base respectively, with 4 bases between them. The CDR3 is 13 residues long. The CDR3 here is CASSLGLQETQYF. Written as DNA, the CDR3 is TGTGCCAGCAGCTTAGGCCTCCAAGAGACCCAGTACTTC.

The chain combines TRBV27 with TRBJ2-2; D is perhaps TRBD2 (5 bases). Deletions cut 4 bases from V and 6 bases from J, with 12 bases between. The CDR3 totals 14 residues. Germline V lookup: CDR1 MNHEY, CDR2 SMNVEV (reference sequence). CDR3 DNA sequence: TGTGCCAGCAGTTGGTCCCGGGGAGCCGGGGAGCTGTTTTTT. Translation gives CASSWSRGAGELFF.

CDR3 in DNA: TGCGCCAGCAGCCTTCCGGGACTAGCGGTAAAAGAGCAGTTCTTC. Translated, it gives CASSLPGLAVKEQFF. The chain has TRBV4-1 and TRBJ2-1, with 11 bases identical to TRBD2. The V segment lost 4 bases and the J segment 10 bases; nucleotides outside the gene matches: 9. This CDR3 comprises 15 residues. Germline-derived CDR1 and CDR2 are MGHRA and YSYEKL.

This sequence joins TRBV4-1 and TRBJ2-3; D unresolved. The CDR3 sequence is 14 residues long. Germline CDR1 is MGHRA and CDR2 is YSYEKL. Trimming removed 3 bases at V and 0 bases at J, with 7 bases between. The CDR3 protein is CASSHPGSTDTQYF. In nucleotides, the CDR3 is TGCGCCAGCAGCCACCCCGGTAGCACAGATACGCAGTATTTT.

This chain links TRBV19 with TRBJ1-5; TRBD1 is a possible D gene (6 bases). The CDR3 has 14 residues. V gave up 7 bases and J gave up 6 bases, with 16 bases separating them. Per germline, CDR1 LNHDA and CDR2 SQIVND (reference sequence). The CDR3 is CASTQWGAGQPQHF. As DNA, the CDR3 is TGTGCCAGTACCCAATGGGGGGCGGGTCAGCCCCAGCATTTT.

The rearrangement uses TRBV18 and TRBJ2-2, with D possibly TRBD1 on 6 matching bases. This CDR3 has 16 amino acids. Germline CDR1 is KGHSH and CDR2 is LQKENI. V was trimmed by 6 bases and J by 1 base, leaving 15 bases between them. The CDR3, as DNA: TGTGCCAGCTCTCTACAGGGCTCCAAGAACACCGGGGAGCTGTTTTTT. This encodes CASSLQGSKNTGELFF.

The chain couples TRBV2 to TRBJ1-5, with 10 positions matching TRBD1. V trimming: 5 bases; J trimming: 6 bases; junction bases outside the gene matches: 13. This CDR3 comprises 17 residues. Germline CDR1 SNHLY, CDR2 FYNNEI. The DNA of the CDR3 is TGTGCCAGCAGTTCGGGACAGGGGACCCGAGGCGGTCAGCCCCAGCATTTT. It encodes CASSSGQGTRGGQPQHF.

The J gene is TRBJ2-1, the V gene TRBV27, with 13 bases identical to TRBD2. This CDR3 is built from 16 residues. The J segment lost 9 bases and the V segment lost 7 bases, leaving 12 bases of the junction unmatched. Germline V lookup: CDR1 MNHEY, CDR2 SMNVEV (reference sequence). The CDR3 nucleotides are TGTGCCAGCAAGACTAGCGGGGGGTGGGGAAACACTGAGCAGTTCTTC. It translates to CASKTSGGWGNTEQFF.

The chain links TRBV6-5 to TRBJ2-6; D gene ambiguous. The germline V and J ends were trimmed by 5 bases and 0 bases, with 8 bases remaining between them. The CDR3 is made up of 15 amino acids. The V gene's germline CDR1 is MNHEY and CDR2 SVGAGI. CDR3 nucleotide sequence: TGTGCCAGCAGTCCTCAGCACTCTGGGGCCAACGTCCTGACTTTC. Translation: CASSPQHSGANVLTF.

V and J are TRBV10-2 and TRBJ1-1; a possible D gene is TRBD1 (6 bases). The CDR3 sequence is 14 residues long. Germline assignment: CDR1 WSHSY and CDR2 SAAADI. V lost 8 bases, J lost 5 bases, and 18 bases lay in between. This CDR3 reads CASLWGGGWTEAFF. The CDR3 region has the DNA TGCGCCAGCCTCTGGGGGGGCGGGTGGACTGAAGCTTTCTTT.

CDR3 amino acids: CASSLGRGSEAFF. The DNA of the CDR3 is TGTGCCAGCAGCTTAGGCAGGGGCTCTGAAGCTTTCTTT. J is TRBJ1-1 and V is TRBV11-3; perhaps TRBD1 as D (6 bases). Trimming shortened V by 1 base and J by 6 bases, and 9 bases separated the two germline ends. The CDR3 is 13 amino acids. Germline-derived CDR1 and CDR2 are SGHNT and YENEEA.